The 13 T cell receptor beta chains listed next were all sequenced from one sample in a study of OX40 agonist ivuxolimab in advanced cancers. Measured with immunoSEQ multiplex PCR; TCRdb has only the in-frame clones, and not every one. The data hold some 45,000 clones, with 86% observed a single time. The sample was CD4+ or CD8+ T cells sorted from blood, taken in a trial of the OX40 agonist ivuxolimab. These TCRs come from an adult with an advanced solid tumor such as melanoma, head and neck, liver or kidney cancer.

This clone was counted a few times. This sequence joins TRBV4-2 and TRBJ2-1; 9 nucleotides agree with TRBD1. Germline V lookup: CDR1 LGHNA, CDR2 YNFKEQ. The V gene end was trimmed by 0 bases and the J gene end by 5 bases; junction bases not matched to a gene: 5. The CDR3 has 16 residues. CDR3 region: CASSQELGQGDNEQFF. In DNA form, the CDR3 reads TGTGCCAGCAGCCAAGAATTGGGACAGGGCGACAATGAGCAGTTCTTC.

J is TRBJ1-2 and V is TRBV4-1; D gene unclear. The CDR3 length is 14 residues. Germline lookup yields CDR1 MGHRA and CDR2 YSYEKL. Trimming removed 0 bases from V and 6 bases from J, with 11 bases in between. This chain's CDR3 is CASSQEGGLDGYTF. CDR3 DNA sequence: TGCGCCAGCAGCCAAGAGGGAGGGCTCGATGGCTACACCTTC.

V is TRBV11-2 and J is TRBJ2-7; maybe TRBD2 (6 bases). From germline, CDR1 is SGHAT and CDR2 FQNNGV. The V end was cut by 0 bases, the J end by 4 bases, with 10 bases between. The length of the CDR3 is 14 residues. CDR3 sequence reads: CASSLERGWYEQYF. As DNA, the CDR3 is TGTGCCAGCAGCTTAGAACGGGGGTGGTACGAGCAGTACTTC.

This clone has more than one count but fewer than ten. V and J are TRBV9 and TRBJ1-1; D possibly corresponds to TRBD1 (6 bases). The CDR3 totals 13 residues. Deletions cut 3 bases from V and 7 bases from J, with 13 bases between. The germline CDR1 and CDR2 sequences are SGDLS and YYNGEE. CDR3 sequence (DNA): TGTGCCAGCAGCGGAGGGGGGGACGGTGAAGCTTTCTTT. It encodes CASSGGGDGEAFF.

This clone was recorded once. The CDR3 spells CASSFRQGALYTEAFF. DNA of the CDR3: TGTGCCAGCAGCTTTCGACAGGGTGCCCTTTACACTGAAGCTTTCTTT. V usage is TRBV5-6 and J usage is TRBJ1-1; 7 bases agree with TRBD1. The J segment lost 3 bases and the V segment lost 2 bases, leaving 10 bases of the junction unmatched. Germline V gene sequence: CDR1 SGHDT, CDR2 YYEEEE. The CDR3 is 16 residues long.

This clone was found once. The J gene is TRBJ2-7, the V gene TRBV4-1; D call uncertain. Trimming stripped 0 bases from V and 7 bases from J, with 10 bases between. The CDR3 totals 13 residues. Looked up from germline, CDR1 is MGHRA and CDR2 is YSYEKL. The CDR3 DNA follows: TGCGCCAGCAGCCAAGATCGATGGGTGGAGCAGTACTTC. Amino acid sequence: CASSQDRWVEQYF.

The chain's CDR3 is CASSVRDKRTDTQYF. The CDR3 DNA is TGTGCCAGCAGTGTCCGGGACAAACGCACAGATACGCAGTATTTT. This sequence joins TRBV6-1 and TRBJ2-3, with a tentative D call TRBD1 (6 bases). CDR3 length equals 15 residues. Between the trimmed V and J ends, which lost 4 bases and 1 base, there was a span of 12 bases. The germline gives CDR1 MNHNS, CDR2 SASEGT.

The gene calls are TRBV27 and TRBJ2-3; 8 bases line up with TRBD1. Per the germline V gene, CDR1 is MNHEY and CDR2 is SMNVEV (reference sequence). The trim removed 1 base at V and 6 bases at J, leaving 6 bases unmatched. The CDR3 runs to 15 residues. In DNA form, the CDR3 reads TGTGCCAGCAGTTTATTGGACAGGGACCTGGATACGCAGTATTTT. This sequence encodes CASSLLDRDLDTQYF.

This chain uses TRBV27 with TRBJ1-5; D remains ambiguous. CDR1 MNHEY and CDR2 SMNVEV come from the germline V gene (reference sequence). This CDR3 comprises 13 residues. V gave up 2 bases and J gave up 3 bases, with 5 bases separating them. CDR3 sequence reads: CASSLTYNQPQHF. The CDR3 DNA reads TGTGCCAGCAGTTTAACTTACAATCAGCCCCAGCATTTT.

The chain joins TRBV13 to TRBJ1-4; unclear D gene. Per the germline V gene, CDR1 is PRHDT and CDR2 is FYEKMQ (reference sequence). The CDR3 has 12 residues. Trimming pared 5 bases from V and 8 bases from J, leaving 9 bases between. CDR3 region: CASSQVGEKLFF. The CDR3, as DNA: TGTGCCAGCAGCCAAGTCGGGGAAAAACTGTTTTTT.

The count of this clone is one. The gene calls are TRBV7-8 and TRBJ2-2; D gene uncertain. Trimming took 1 base from V and 6 from J, leaving 3 bases between them. The CDR3 extends over 12 amino acids. Germline V CDR1 and CDR2: SGHVS, FQNEAQ. CDR3 region: CASSLVPGELFF. The CDR3 DNA follows: TGTGCCAGCAGCTTAGTCCCCGGGGAGCTGTTTTTT. Supplemented by reference TRBV7-8 and TRBJ2-2, the full variable domain reads GAGVSQSPRYKVAKRGQDVALRCDPISGHVSLFWYQQALGQGPEFLTYFQNEAQLDKSGLPSDRFFAERPEGSVSTLKIQRTQQEDSAVYLCASSLVPGELFFGEGSRLTVL.

The CDR3 here is CASSLPPVPVTEAFF. CDR3 DNA: TGTGCCAGCAGTTTACCCCCCGTACCAGTGACTGAAGCTTTCTTT. The chain combines TRBV28 with TRBJ1-1, with D uncertain. Germline CDR1 and CDR2: MDHEN and SYDVKM. Trimming pared 2 bases from V and 5 bases from J, leaving 15 bases between. The CDR3 loop spans 15 amino acids.

The V gene is TRBV11-2, the J gene TRBJ2-7, with D perhaps matching TRBD2 (5 bases). V was pared by 3 bases and J by 3 bases, with 9 bases between. The CDR3 has 13 amino acids. Per the germline V gene, CDR1 is SGHAT and CDR2 is FQNNGV. CDR3 in amino acids: CASSFGINYEQYV. The CDR3 bases are TGTGCCAGCAGCTTCGGGATCAACTACGAGCAGTACGTC.